Listed below are T cell receptor beta chains from one sample, sequenced in a study of cytomegalovirus exposure and HLA in healthy donors. Sequencing was performed with immunoSEQ multiplex PCR; in TCRdb, only in-frame clones are kept and a portion is missing. The sample lists around 190,000 clones; around three quarters were seen once. Sequencing was performed on PBMCs. The source of these receptors is a man aged 30 to 45 in good health and CMV-seronegative. CDR3s include the opening cysteine and the closing phenylalanine or tryptophan. The order of the fields is V gene, clone size, D gene, J gene, CDR3 DNA, CDR3 protein. D genes are given only for firm matches. For some rows the clone size is stated as once, few or many, or as a class when expanded; others skip it.

V gene: TRBV6-1
clone size: few
D gene: .
J gene: TRBJ1-1
CDR3 DNA: TGTGCCAGCAGTGAAGGTGGGCAGGGGAACACTGAAGCTTTCTTT
CDR3 protein: CASSEGGQGNTEAFF

V gene: TRBV2
clone size: .
D gene: TRBD1
J gene: TRBJ2-3
CDR3 DNA: TGTGCCAGCAGCGGAAACCGACAGGGAGGCACAGATACGCAGTATTTT
CDR3 protein: CASSGNRQGGTDTQYF

V gene: TRBV6-5
clone size: .
D gene: .
J gene: TRBJ2-7
CDR3 DNA: TGTGCCAGCAGTGGCCGGCGTGGGCCTACCTACGAGCAGTACTTC
CDR3 protein: CASSGRRGPTYEQYF

V gene: TRBV7-2
clone size: .
D gene: .
J gene: TRBJ2-7
CDR3 DNA: TGTGCCAGCAGCTTTAGTTATCAGGGTACCTACGAGCAGTACTTC
CDR3 protein: CASSFSYQGTYEQYF

V gene: TRBV7-9
clone size: .
D gene: .
J gene: TRBJ2-2
CDR3 DNA: TGTGCCAGCAGTATAGGACAGACCGGGGAGCTGTTTTTT
CDR3 protein: CASSIGQTGELFF

V gene: TRBV9
clone size: .
D gene: .
J gene: TRBJ2-7
CDR3 DNA: TGTGCCAGCAGCCCCCAACCGGGGGTCGAGCAGTACTTC
CDR3 protein: CASSPQPGVEQYF

V gene: TRBV7-9
clone size: few
D gene: .
J gene: TRBJ1-6
CDR3 DNA: TGTGCCAGCAGCTTAGTGCAGGGTGTTAATTCACCCCTCCACTTT
CDR3 protein: CASSLVQGVNSPLHF

V gene: TRBV4-2
clone size: .
D gene: .
J gene: TRBJ2-5
CDR3 DNA: TGTGCCAGCAGCCAAGATACCAGTTATGGAGAGACCCAGTACTTC
CDR3 protein: CASSQDTSYGETQYF

V gene: TRBV2
clone size: .
D gene: TRBD2
J gene: TRBJ2-7
CDR3 DNA: TGTGCCAGCAGGCGACTAGCGGGTTTCTCCTACGAGCAGTACTTC
CDR3 protein: CASRRLAGFSYEQYF

V gene: TRBV5-6
clone size: .
D gene: .
J gene: TRBJ2-7
CDR3 DNA: TGTGCCAGCAGCTTGGATGCAGGGCCCTACGAGCAGTACTTC
CDR3 protein: CASSLDAGPYEQYF

V gene: TRBV28
clone size: .
D gene: .
J gene: TRBJ2-7
CDR3 DNA: TGTGCCAGCAGTTTCCCCTCGAAAGCAGGAGAGCAGTACTTC
CDR3 protein: CASSFPSKAGEQYF

V gene: TRBV28
clone size: .
D gene: TRBD2
J gene: TRBJ2-1
CDR3 DNA: TGTGCCAGCGGTGAGACTAGCGGGAGAAATGAGCAGTTCTTC
CDR3 protein: CASGETSGRNEQFF

V gene: TRBV2
clone size: few
D gene: TRBD1
J gene: TRBJ2-3
CDR3 DNA: TGTGCCAGCAGTTCTGGCAGGGGGCGAGATACGCAGTATTTT
CDR3 protein: CASSSGRGRDTQYF

V gene: TRBV27
clone size: .
D gene: .
J gene: TRBJ1-1
CDR3 DNA: TGTGCCAGCAGCGCTCATCGGGGTTTGGAAGCTTTCTTT
CDR3 protein: CASSAHRGLEAFF

V gene: TRBV15
clone size: once
D gene: TRBD1
J gene: TRBJ1-5
CDR3 DNA: TGTGCCACCAGCGAGGACAGGGGGCTTTCTCAGCCCCAGCATTTT
CDR3 protein: CATSEDRGLSQPQHF

V gene: TRBV6-1
clone size: .
D gene: .
J gene: TRBJ1-5
CDR3 DNA: TGTGCCAGCAGTGTATATAGCAATCAGCCCCAGCATTTT
CDR3 protein: CASSVYSNQPQHF

V gene: TRBV5-6
clone size: .
D gene: .
J gene: TRBJ1-6
CDR3 DNA: TGTGCCAGCAGATCTGGGAAAAGGGGCAATAATTCACCCCTCCACTTT
CDR3 protein: CASRSGKRGNNSPLHF

V gene: TRBV9
clone size: .
D gene: .
J gene: TRBJ2-7
CDR3 DNA: TGTGCCAGCAGCGTGGGGGTGACTAGTTTCGAGCAGTACTTC
CDR3 protein: CASSVGVTSFEQYF

V gene: TRBV23-1
clone size: once
D gene: TRBD2
J gene: TRBJ2-2
CDR3 DNA: TGCGCCAGCAGTCTGGTGCTAGCGGGAGGAGCCACCGGGGAGCTGTTTTTT
CDR3 protein: CASSLVLAGGATGELFF

V gene: TRBV6-5
clone size: .
D gene: .
J gene: TRBJ2-4
CDR3 DNA: TGTGCCAGCAGCTCCCCACTTCTAGCCAAAAACATTCAGTACTTC
CDR3 protein: CASSSPLLAKNIQYF

V gene: TRBV7-3
clone size: .
D gene: .
J gene: TRBJ1-5
CDR3 DNA: TGTGCCAGCAGCTTAAATTTTATATACAGGGTGATTAGCAATCAGCCCCAGCATTTT
CDR3 protein: CASSLNFIYRVISNQPQHF

V gene: TRBV6-5
clone size: few
D gene: .
J gene: TRBJ1-2
CDR3 DNA: TGTGCCAGCAGTTACTCACTAGGCGCTTATGGCTACACCTTC
CDR3 protein: CASSYSLGAYGYTF

V gene: TRBV9
clone size: .
D gene: .
J gene: TRBJ1-2
CDR3 DNA: TGTGCCAGCACCGGGACTTACTATGGCTACACCTTC
CDR3 protein: CASTGTYYGYTF

V gene: TRBV19
clone size: .
D gene: TRBD1
J gene: TRBJ1-1
CDR3 DNA: TGTGCCAGTAGTAGTATGGACAGGGGGGGGTGGGCTGAAGCTTTCTTT
CDR3 protein: CASSSMDRGGWAEAFF

V gene: TRBV7-9
clone size: .
D gene: TRBD1
J gene: TRBJ1-2
CDR3 DNA: TGTGCCAGCAGCGCTCCAGAGGGACAGCTTAACTATGGCTACACCTTC
CDR3 protein: CASSAPEGQLNYGYTF

V gene: TRBV7-9
clone size: .
D gene: TRBD1
J gene: TRBJ1-1
CDR3 DNA: TGTGCCAGCAACGAACAGGGGGCGAACACTGAAGCTTTCTTT
CDR3 protein: CASNEQGANTEAFF

V gene: TRBV27
clone size: .
D gene: .
J gene: TRBJ2-2
CDR3 DNA: TGTGCCAGTAGACTTGCGTCCGGGGAGCTGTTTTTT
CDR3 protein: CASRLASGELFF

V gene: TRBV7-6
clone size: .
D gene: TRBD2
J gene: TRBJ2-4
CDR3 DNA: TGTGCCAGCAGCGACCCAAGGCGGGAGGGCGTGACGAACATTCAGTACTTC
CDR3 protein: CASSDPRREGVTNIQYF

V gene: TRBV6-5
clone size: .
D gene: TRBD2
J gene: TRBJ2-5
CDR3 DNA: TGTGCCAGCAGCCCCCGACTAGCGGGGTGGGAGACCCAGTACTTC
CDR3 protein: CASSPRLAGWETQYF

V gene: TRBV4-2
clone size: few
D gene: .
J gene: TRBJ1-5
CDR3 DNA: TGTGCCAGCAGCCAAGATCGGGGGAGCAATCAGCCCCAGCATTTT
CDR3 protein: CASSQDRGSNQPQHF

V gene: TRBV2
clone size: .
D gene: .
J gene: TRBJ2-3
CDR3 DNA: TGTGCCATCCAGCGGTGGGAGCGGGCAGATACGCAGTATTTT
CDR3 protein: CAIQRWERADTQYF

V gene: TRBV6-5
clone size: .
D gene: .
J gene: TRBJ1-6
CDR3 DNA: TGTGCCAGCAGGAGGACAGAACGGAGTTCACCCCTCCACTTT
CDR3 protein: CASRRTERSSPLHF

V gene: TRBV9
clone size: .
D gene: TRBD1
J gene: TRBJ2-7
CDR3 DNA: TGTGCCAGCAGCGTAGGGGGACAGTTATACGAGCAGTACTTC
CDR3 protein: CASSVGGQLYEQYF

V gene: TRBV11-3
clone size: .
D gene: .
J gene: TRBJ2-3
CDR3 DNA: TGTGCCAGCAGCTCTAAAAGTAGCCCCCATACGCAGTATTTT
CDR3 protein: CASSSKSSPHTQYF

V gene: TRBV11-3
clone size: once
D gene: .
J gene: TRBJ2-1
CDR3 DNA: TGTGCCAGCAGCTTAGATGGGACACATGAGCAGTTCTTC
CDR3 protein: CASSLDGTHEQFF

V gene: TRBV5-1
clone size: .
D gene: TRBD1
J gene: TRBJ2-7
CDR3 DNA: TGCGCCAGCAGCGCTACGGGACAGCCAACCTACGAGCAGTACTTC
CDR3 protein: CASSATGQPTYEQYF

V gene: TRBV7-7
clone size: .
D gene: TRBD2
J gene: TRBJ2-7
CDR3 DNA: TGTGCCAGCAGCTTACGGGGGGGCTACGAGCAGTACTTC
CDR3 protein: CASSLRGGYEQYF

V gene: TRBV27
clone size: few
D gene: TRBD2
J gene: TRBJ2-7
CDR3 DNA: TGTGCCAGCAGTGCGGGGGTCGGCTCCTACGAGCAGTACTTC
CDR3 protein: CASSAGVGSYEQYF

V gene: TRBV19
clone size: .
D gene: TRBD1
J gene: TRBJ1-2
CDR3 DNA: TGTGCCAGTAGCCCTACCGGGACAGGGAACTATGGCTACACCTTC
CDR3 protein: CASSPTGTGNYGYTF

V gene: TRBV5-1
clone size: few
D gene: TRBD2
J gene: TRBJ2-2
CDR3 DNA: TGCGCCAGCAGCTTGGGGGGACTATCCTCGAACACCGGGGAGCTGTTTTTT
CDR3 protein: CASSLGGLSSNTGELFF

V gene: TRBV19
clone size: .
D gene: .
J gene: TRBJ1-2
CDR3 DNA: TGTGCCAGTAGGACCCGGGACATTGAGAATGGCTACACCTTC
CDR3 protein: CASRTRDIENGYTF

V gene: TRBV30
clone size: .
D gene: .
J gene: TRBJ2-1
CDR3 DNA: TGTGCCTGGAGTGTCTCCTCACTAGTAAATGAGCAGTTCTTC
CDR3 protein: CAWSVSSLVNEQFF

V gene: TRBV28
clone size: .
D gene: TRBD1
J gene: TRBJ2-7
CDR3 DNA: TGTGCCAGCAGTTACCAACGGACAGGGATCGCCTACGAGCAGTACTTC
CDR3 protein: CASSYQRTGIAYEQYF

V gene: TRBV5-6
clone size: once
D gene: TRBD1
J gene: TRBJ2-7
CDR3 DNA: TGTGCCAGCAGCTTGGGGACAGGAGGATCCTACGAGCAGTACTTC
CDR3 protein: CASSLGTGGSYEQYF

V gene: TRBV18
clone size: few
D gene: .
J gene: TRBJ1-1
CDR3 DNA: TGTGCCAGCTCACCGATAGGGGCAGGGATGCCGAACACTGAAGCTTTCTTT
CDR3 protein: CASSPIGAGMPNTEAFF

V gene: TRBV5-6
clone size: once
D gene: TRBD2
J gene: TRBJ2-1
CDR3 DNA: TGTGCCAGCAGCTTGTTTAGCGGGAGTAGCGGCTACAATGAGCAGTTCTTC
CDR3 protein: CASSLFSGSSGYNEQFF

V gene: TRBV7-9
clone size: .
D gene: TRBD1
J gene: TRBJ2-7
CDR3 DNA: TGTGCCAGCAGCTTTCCCCGGGACAGGGGCTACGAGCAGTACTTC
CDR3 protein: CASSFPRDRGYEQYF

V gene: TRBV28
clone size: once
D gene: TRBD1
J gene: TRBJ1-5
CDR3 DNA: TGTGCCAGCAGTGGGACAGGGGTTCAGCCCCAGCATTTT
CDR3 protein: CASSGTGVQPQHF

V gene: TRBV7-7
clone size: few
D gene: TRBD2
J gene: TRBJ2-1
CDR3 DNA: TGTGCTAGCAGCCCGGGACTAGCGGGAGGGCATGACAATGAGCAGTTCTTC
CDR3 protein: CASSPGLAGGHDNEQFF

V gene: TRBV5-1
clone size: once
D gene: .
J gene: TRBJ1-1
CDR3 DNA: TGCGCCAGCAGCTCACAGGGTTCGAACACTGAAGCTTTCTTT
CDR3 protein: CASSSQGSNTEAFF

V gene: TRBV5-6
clone size: .
D gene: TRBD1
J gene: TRBJ1-5
CDR3 DNA: TGTGCCAGCAGCTGGGGACTCACAGGGGGCTATCAGCCCCAGCATTTT
CDR3 protein: CASSWGLTGGYQPQHF

V gene: TRBV6-1
clone size: .
D gene: .
J gene: TRBJ1-2
CDR3 DNA: TGTGCCAGCAGTGAACAAGTTGGAGGGGCCTATGGCTACACCTTC
CDR3 protein: CASSEQVGGAYGYTF

V gene: TRBV4-1
clone size: .
D gene: .
J gene: TRBJ2-5
CDR3 DNA: TGCGCCAGCAGGGGAGGGGACAGGAAAATAGAGACCCAGTACTTC
CDR3 protein: CASRGGDRKIETQYF

V gene: TRBV2
clone size: .
D gene: .
J gene: TRBJ1-1
CDR3 DNA: TGTGCCAGCAGTGTCTTCGCCGGGAACACTGAAGCTTTCTTT
CDR3 protein: CASSVFAGNTEAFF

V gene: TRBV5-6
clone size: .
D gene: .
J gene: TRBJ1-1
CDR3 DNA: TGTGCCAGCAGCCGGGCGGGCGGGAACACTGAAGCTTTCTTT
CDR3 protein: CASSRAGGNTEAFF

V gene: TRBV6-5
clone size: .
D gene: TRBD1
J gene: TRBJ1-2
CDR3 DNA: TGTGCCAGCAGAAGACCCGGGACAGAGGGTGGCTACACCTTC
CDR3 protein: CASRRPGTEGGYTF

V gene: TRBV10-1
clone size: once
D gene: .
J gene: TRBJ2-3
CDR3 DNA: TGCGCCACCAGTACAGGGCCAGATACGCAGTATTTT
CDR3 protein: CATSTGPDTQYF

V gene: TRBV27
clone size: .
D gene: .
J gene: TRBJ2-7
CDR3 DNA: TGTGCCAGCAGTTCAACGACCGACTCAAGCCGATACGAGCAGTACTTC
CDR3 protein: CASSSTTDSSRYEQYF

V gene: TRBV15
clone size: .
D gene: TRBD1
J gene: TRBJ2-4
CDR3 DNA: TGTGCCACCAGCAGAGGGGGGACAGGGGAGGCCAAAAACATTCAGTACTTC
CDR3 protein: CATSRGGTGEAKNIQYF

V gene: TRBV7-9
clone size: .
D gene: TRBD2
J gene: TRBJ2-3
CDR3 DNA: TGTGCCAGCAGCTTAGGGCTAGCGGGAGGGCGAGATACGCAGTATTTT
CDR3 protein: CASSLGLAGGRDTQYF